This T cell receptor beta chain came from a study of PD-1 blockade in classical Hodgkin lymphoma. All trial patients relapsed after autologous stem cell transplantation. The CDR3 covers 12 residues. Germline V lookup: CDR1 MNHEY, CDR2 SMNVEV (reference sequence). Trimming took 3 bases from V and 7 from J, leaving 9 bases between them. Sequenced by immunoSEQ multiplex PCR; TCRdb stores in-frame clones only, minus some. The sample carries almost 100,000 clones, approximately 92% recorded once. This specimen consisted of peripheral blood mononuclear cells (PBMCs), obtained at baseline. The chain uses TRBV27 and TRBJ1-2, with a possible D match to TRBD1 (5 bases). The clonotype originates from a human donor with classical Hodgkin lymphoma. The CDR3 spells CASSLAGSGYTF. In DNA, the CDR3 is TGTGCCAGCAGTTTGGCAGGGTCTGGCTACACCTTC.